The 29 T cell receptor beta chains given below trace back to one sample, sequenced in a study of early T cells in non-severe SARS-CoV-2 infection (dated by TCRdb to the early 2020s). The protocol used for the library was 5' RACE. Sequenced on a NextSeq 500. TCRdb cleaned the public reads at Q25 with fastp, built clones with MiXCR and kept in-frame beta chains. When rows share a CDR3 protein, they turn into one entry using the most common DNA and genes. The sample has roughly 61,000 distinct CDR3 sequences on record, roughly a tenth of them singletons. The ten largest clones take up 8.6% of the sample. The specimen was whole blood. These receptor sequences come from an adult who was a healthcare worker with PCR-confirmed SARS-CoV-2 infection or an uninfected control (not recorded which).

This clonotype was seen a few times. This sequence joins TRBV5-1 and TRBJ2-3; possible D gene TRBD2, 6 bases. CDR3 size: 14 residues. CDR1 is SGHRS and CDR2 is YFSETQ in the germline V gene. V was clipped by 4 bases and J by 2 bases, with 11 bases between them. The DNA of the CDR3 is TGCGCCAGCAGCGCCGGGACTGACACAGATACGCAGTATTTT. This sequence encodes CASSAGTDTDTQYF.

This clonotype was seen ten or more times. The chain joins TRBV29-1 to TRBJ1-3, with D unclear. The CDR3 totals 13 residues. CDR1 is SQVTM, CDR2 ANQGSEA, per germline. V was trimmed by 1 base and J by 3 bases, leaving 7 bases between them. The CDR3 nucleotides read TGCAGCGTTGAAGGTGGGAGTGGAAACACCATATATTTT. Translation gives CSVEGGSGNTIYF.

The V and J genes are TRBV7-6 and TRBJ2-2, with TRBD1 matching over 8 bases. Germline V gene sequence: CDR1 SGHVS, CDR2 FNYEAQ. There are 14 residues in the CDR3. Trimming at V came to 5 bases and at J to 4 bases, leaving 3 bases not matched to a gene. The CDR3 DNA sequence: TGTGCCAGCAGCAGGACAGGGCGCACCGGGGAGCTGTTTTTT. This sequence encodes CASSRTGRTGELFF.

This clonotype was picked up many times. The genes are TRBV7-9 and TRBJ1-4; D remains ambiguous. V lost 3 bases and J 11 bases, leaving 10 bases between the germline ends. CDR1 is SEHNR, CDR2 FQNEAQ, per germline (reference sequence). The CDR3 length is 12 residues. This CDR3 is CASSFESGKLFF. The CDR3 DNA follows: TGTGCCAGCAGCTTCGAGTCCGGTAAACTGTTTTTT.

This clonotype was observed many times. This rearrangement joins TRBV12-3 or TRBV12-4 to TRBJ2-7; D is ambiguous. Trimming removed 6 bases from V and 1 base from J, with 13 bases in between. This CDR3 spans 14 amino acids. The CDR3 protein is CASRPDTPSYEQYF. In DNA form, the CDR3 reads TGTGCCAGCAGACCAGACACACCGTCCTACGAGCAGTACTTC.

This clonotype was seen at least ten times. The chain uses TRBV7-9 and TRBJ2-1; TRBD2 aligns across 11 bases. Germline loops: CDR1 SEHNR, CDR2 FQNEAQ (reference sequence). The CDR3 length is 17 residues. V was clipped by 4 bases and J by 7 bases; unmatched bases: 12. CDR3 sequence (DNA): TGTGCCAGCAGCTCGAACCGACTAGCGGGAAGAGGTAATGAGCAGTTCTTC. Translation gives CASSSNRLAGRGNEQFF.

The chain recombines TRBV5-1 with TRBJ2-7, with 8 bases aligning to TRBD2. The CDR3 has 15 amino acids. Trimming removed 0 bases from V and 1 base from J; junction bases left unmatched: 3. Per the germline V gene, CDR1 is SGHRS and CDR2 is YFSETQ. CDR3 loop: CASSLGAGESYEQYF. CDR3 nucleotides: TGCGCCAGCAGCTTGGGAGCGGGAGAGTCCTACGAGCAGTACTTC. The full variable domain, completed using reference TRBV5-1 and TRBJ2-7, is KAGVTQTPRYLIKTRGQQVTLSCSPISGHRSVSWYQQTPGQGLQFLFEYFSETQRNKGNFPGRFSGRQFSNSRSEMNVSTLELGDSALYLCASSLGAGESYEQYFGPGTRLTVT.

This clonotype was seen a handful of times. The chain combines TRBV16 with TRBJ1-2; D is perhaps TRBD1 (5 bases). This CDR3 spans 13 amino acids. The V gene's germline CDR1 is KGHSY and CDR2 FQNENV. V dropped 1 base and J dropped 4 bases, with 7 bases sitting between them. This CDR3 is CASSQLGGYGYTF. In DNA form, the CDR3 reads TGTGCCAGCAGCCAATTGGGGGGCTATGGCTACACCTTC.

This clonotype appeared a few times. The chain has TRBV14 and TRBJ1-5; 12 bases line up with TRBD1. The CDR3 length is 16 residues. The trim removed 2 bases at V and 6 bases at J, leaving 5 bases unmatched. Germline values: CDR1 SGHDN, CDR2 FVKESK. The CDR3 sequence is CASSQSGTGGFQPQHF. In DNA form, the CDR3 reads TGTGCCAGCAGCCAATCCGGGACAGGGGGCTTTCAGCCCCAGCATTTT.

J is TRBJ2-7 and V is TRBV29-1, with D perhaps assigned TRBD1 or TRBD2 (5 bases each). Trimming shortened V by 0 bases and J by 5 bases, and 8 bases separated the two germline ends. From germline, CDR1 is SQVTM and CDR2 ANQGSEA. This CDR3 spans 12 amino acids. The CDR3 here is CSVEDMGDEQYF. The CDR3 region has the DNA TGCAGCGTTGAAGATATGGGGGACGAGCAGTACTTC.

The chain carries TRBV5-1 and TRBJ2-3; the D gene is possibly TRBD1 (5 bases). The germline V gene has CDR1 SGHRS and CDR2 YFSETQ. The CDR3 runs 14 residues. Trimming took 0 bases from V and 6 from J, leaving 11 bases between them. The CDR3 spells CASSLEGQRDTQYF. CDR3 sequence (DNA): TGCGCCAGCAGCTTGGAGGGGCAGCGTGATACGCAGTATTTT.

This clonotype was seen at least ten times. The chain combines TRBV6-1 with TRBJ2-1, with no clear D. The CDR3 consists of 12 residues. With 6 bases removed from V and 6 bases from J, the gap between germline ends came to 9 bases. Germline values: CDR1 MNHNS, CDR2 SASEGT. The CDR3 sequence: CASRTNSNEQFF. The DNA for the CDR3 is TGTGCCAGCAGGACCAACAGCAATGAGCAGTTCTTC.

This clonotype showed up many times. The genes are TRBV2 and TRBJ1-1, with 10 positions matching TRBD1. This CDR3 contains 15 residues. The germline V gene has CDR1 SNHLY and CDR2 FYNNEI. V gave up 3 bases and J gave up 0 bases; unmatched junction bases: 1. CDR3: CASSDGQGVNTEAFF. The DNA for the CDR3 is TGTGCCAGCAGTGATGGACAGGGGGTGAACACTGAAGCTTTCTTT. Supplemented by reference TRBV2 and TRBJ1-1, the full variable domain reads EPEVTQTPSHQVTQMGQEVILRCVPISNHLYFYWYRQILGQKVEFLVSFYNNEISEKSEIFDDQFSVERPDGSNFTLKIRSTKLEDSAMYFCASSDGQGVNTEAFFGQGTRLTVV.

Ten or more counts support this clonotype. The rearrangement uses TRBV11-2 and TRBJ2-3, with TRBD2 identical over 7 bases. Germline V CDR1 and CDR2: SGHAT, FQNNGV. This CDR3 is 17 amino acids long. The ends lost 5 bases at V and 0 bases at J; junction bases unmatched: 11. The CDR3 DNA sequence: TGTGCCAGCAGCAGACGGGGGGACGGCGGGAGCACAGATACGCAGTATTTT. Protein: CASSRRGDGGSTDTQYF.

Ten or more counts support this clonotype. This chain connects TRBV7-3 to TRBJ2-1; 7 nucleotides match TRBD1. The CDR3 loop spans 13 amino acids. Germline loops: CDR1 SGHTA, CDR2 FQGTGA. V lost 5 bases, J lost 9 bases, and 7 bases stayed unmatched. DNA of the CDR3: TGTGCCAGCAGCCAAAGACAGGGAACTGAGCAGTTCTTC. Translation: CASSQRQGTEQFF. The full variable domain, in which reference TRBV7-3 and TRBJ2-1 provide the parts outside the CDR3, is GAGVSQTPSNKVTEKGKYVELRCDPISGHTALYWYRQSLGQGPEFLIYFQGTGAADDSGLPNDRFFAVRPEGSVSTLKIQRTERGDSAVYLCASSQRQGTEQFFGPGTRLTVL.

About this clonotype itself: One base away lies a much larger clone, so this may be a sequencing read error. For the CDR3, the DNA is TGTGCCATCAGTGAGGCTAGCGGGAAGGCCCATGAGCAGTTCTTC. Translating gives CAISEASGKAHEQFF. The rearrangement links TRBV10-3 to TRBJ2-1; 9 nucleotides line up with TRBD2. With 2 bases clipped from V and 8 bases from J, the junction kept 7 bases outside the gene matches. Germline lookup yields CDR1 ENHRY and CDR2 SYGVKD. The CDR3 spans 15 residues.

This clonotype showed up many times. The rearrangement links TRBV6-6 to TRBJ1-3; D ambiguous. CDR1 MNHNY and CDR2 SVGAGI come from the germline V gene (reference sequence). The CDR3 has 11 residues. V gave up 2 bases and J gave up 8 bases, with 4 bases separating them. CDR3 nucleotides: TGTGCCAGCAGTTACGTAGACACCATATATTTT. As protein: CASSYVDTIYF.

This clonotype occurred many times. V is TRBV2 and J is TRBJ2-7; D remains ambiguous. The length of the CDR3 is 12 residues. The germline V gene has CDR1 SNHLY and CDR2 FYNNEI. V lost 8 bases and J lost 3, with 11 bases in between. The CDR3 reads CASSRQSYEQYF. The CDR3 coding sequence is TGTGCCAGCTCGCGGCAGAGCTACGAGCAGTACTTC. The full variable domain, in which reference TRBV2 and TRBJ2-7 provide the parts outside the CDR3, is EPEVTQTPSHQVTQMGQEVILRCVPISNHLYFYWYRQILGQKVEFLVSFYNNEISEKSEIFDDQFSVERPDGSNFTLKIRSTKLEDSAMYFCASSRQSYEQYFGPGTRLTVT.

The chain is built from TRBV4-3 and TRBJ2-5, with TRBD2 matching over 8 bases. The CDR3 sequence is 15 residues long. CDR1 is LGHNA, CDR2 YSLEER, per germline. Trimming cost V 5 bases and J 3 bases; bases outside gene matches: 8. CDR3 loop: CASSNTGTSKETQYF. Here the CDR3 DNA reads TGCGCCAGCAGCAACACCGGGACTAGTAAAGAGACCCAGTACTTC.

This clonotype occurred many times. V usage is TRBV7-8 and J usage is TRBJ2-3; D not resolved. CDR3 length: 13 amino acids. The germline gives CDR1 SGHVS, CDR2 FQNEAQ. Trimming removed 2 bases from V and 5 bases from J, with 8 bases in between. CDR3: CASSLWPGDTQYF. DNA of the CDR3: TGTGCCAGCAGCTTATGGCCGGGAGATACGCAGTATTTT.

The chain couples TRBV29-1 to TRBJ2-1; D possibly matches TRBD1 or TRBD2 (6 bases each). Germline CDR1 reads SQVTM; CDR2 reads ANQGSEA. V dropped 3 bases and J dropped 6 bases, with 12 bases sitting between them. The length of the CDR3 is 13 residues. CDR3 bases: TGCAGCGTTGACGGGGGCGGAGGCAATGAGCAGTTCTTC. Translated: CSVDGGGGNEQFF.

The genes are TRBV6-2 or TRBV6-3 and TRBJ2-3, with 10 bases lining up with TRBD2. The CDR3 is 16 residues long. J gave up 2 bases and V 6 bases, and 8 bases lay outside the gene matches. Germline CDR1 MNHEY, CDR2 SVGEGT. The CDR3 is CASSRRLAGATDTQYF. CDR3 bases: TGTGCCAGCAGCAGGCGCCTAGCGGGAGCCACAGATACGCAGTATTTT.

The chain employs TRBV7-3 and TRBJ2-4; TRBD2 matches at 14 bases. Trimming at V came to 5 bases and at J to 1 base, leaving 4 bases not matched to a gene. CDR1 and CDR2 (germline): SGHTA, FQGTGA. The CDR3 spans 17 residues. The CDR3 sequence: CASSPRTSGRAKNIQYF. CDR3 nucleotides: TGTGCCAGCAGCCCCCGGACTAGCGGGAGGGCCAAAAACATTCAGTACTTC.

This clonotype showed up just once. The V call is TRBV3-1, the J call TRBJ2-4; 12 bases align to TRBD2. V lost 6 bases to trimming and J lost 4 bases; unmatched junction nucleotides: 4. CDR3 length: 15 residues. Germline V gene sequence: CDR1 LGHDT, CDR2 YNNKEL (reference sequence). Written as DNA, the CDR3 is TGTGCCAGCAGGCTAGCGGGAGGGCAGAAAAACATTCAGTACTTC. Residues: CASRLAGGQKNIQYF.

J is TRBJ2-7 and V is TRBV20-1; D might be TRBD2 (5 bases). Trimming stripped 7 bases from V and 2 bases from J, with 9 bases between. This CDR3 contains 11 residues. Germline V gene data show CDR1 as DFQATT and CDR2 as SNEGSKA (reference sequence). The CDR3 spells CSVSAPYEQYF. The CDR3 DNA reads as TGCAGTGTTAGCGCACCCTACGAGCAGTACTTC.

This clonotype was seen ten or more times. The gene calls are TRBV3-1 and TRBJ2-2; the match to TRBD2 covers 11 bases. This CDR3 spans 16 amino acids. CDR1 and CDR2 from the germline V gene are LGHDT and YNNKEL (reference sequence). V was clipped by 4 bases and J by 2 bases; unmatched bases: 3. This CDR3 is CASSLGTSGNTGELFF. CDR3 coding DNA: TGTGCCAGCAGCCTGGGGACTAGCGGTAACACCGGGGAGCTGTTTTTT.

This clonotype was seen repeatedly, ten times or more. V and J are TRBV7-8 and TRBJ2-3, with 7 nucleotides matching TRBD1. Germline trimming cut 8 bases from V and 4 bases from J; bases unmatched to any gene: 9. The CDR3 is 14 amino acids. Germline CDR1 and CDR2: SGHVS and FQNEAQ. Here the CDR3 DNA reads TGTGCCAGCCAGAGGGGGCGCATGGCAGATACGCAGTATTTT. Translation: CASQRGRMADTQYF.

V and J are TRBV4-2 and TRBJ2-7, with 7 bases that match TRBD2. Germline V gene lookup returns CDR1 LGHNA and CDR2 YNFKEQ. There are 16 residues in the CDR3. The J segment lost 1 base and the V segment lost 1 base, leaving 7 bases of the junction unmatched. The DNA for the CDR3 is TGTGCCAGCAGCCAAGCCGGGACTACCTCTTCCTACGAGCAGTACTTC. It specifies CASSQAGTTSSYEQYF.

The table lists this clonotype with many counts. The J gene is TRBJ2-3, the V gene TRBV10-3; no definite D call. V gave up 3 bases and J gave up 0 bases, with 4 bases separating them. CDR1 and CDR2 from the germline V gene are ENHRY and SYGVKD. The CDR3 loop spans 13 amino acids. The CDR3 nucleotides are TGTGCCATCAGTGACCGAAGCACAGATACGCAGTATTTT. This sequence encodes CAISDRSTDTQYF.